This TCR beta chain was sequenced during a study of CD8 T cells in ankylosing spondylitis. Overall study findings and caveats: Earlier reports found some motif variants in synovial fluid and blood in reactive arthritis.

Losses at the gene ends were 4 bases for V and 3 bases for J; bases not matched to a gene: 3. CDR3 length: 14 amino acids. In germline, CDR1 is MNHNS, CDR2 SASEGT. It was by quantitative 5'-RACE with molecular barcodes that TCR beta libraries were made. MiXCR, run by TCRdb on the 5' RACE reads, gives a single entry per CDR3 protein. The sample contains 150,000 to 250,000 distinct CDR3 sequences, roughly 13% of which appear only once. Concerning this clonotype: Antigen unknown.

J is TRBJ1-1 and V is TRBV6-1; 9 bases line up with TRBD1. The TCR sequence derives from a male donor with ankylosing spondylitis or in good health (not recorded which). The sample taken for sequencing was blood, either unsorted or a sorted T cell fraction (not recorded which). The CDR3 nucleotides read TGTGCCAGCAGTGTCGGGACAGGGTACACTGAAGCTTTCTTT. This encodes CASSVGTGYTEAFF.